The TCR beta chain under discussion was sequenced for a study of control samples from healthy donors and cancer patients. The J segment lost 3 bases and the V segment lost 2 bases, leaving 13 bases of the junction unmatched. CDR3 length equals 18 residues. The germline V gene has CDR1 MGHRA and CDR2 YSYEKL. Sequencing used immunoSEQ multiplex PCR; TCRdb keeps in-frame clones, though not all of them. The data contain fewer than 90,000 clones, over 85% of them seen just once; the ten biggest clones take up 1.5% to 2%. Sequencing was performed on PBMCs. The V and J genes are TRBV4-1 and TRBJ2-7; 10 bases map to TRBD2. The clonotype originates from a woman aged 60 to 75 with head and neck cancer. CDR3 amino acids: CASSQSVGGTSGIYEQYF. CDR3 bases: TGCGCCAGCAGCCAATCGGTGGGCGGAACTAGCGGGATCTACGAGCAGTACTTC.